This section outlines one TCR beta chain sequence together with its context. Its antigen is still unknown. Base qualities are not provided; no much larger clone lies one nucleotide away. The immunoSEQ Assay, a bias-controlled multiplex PCR, was used to amplify TCRbeta CDR3 regions from genomic DNA. In the paper's pipeline: The number of nucleated cells in each sample was estimated from the amplification of reference gene primers within the assay. Sequence reads were collapsed and filtered to measure the absolute abundance of every unique TCRbeta CDR3 rearrangement. For each sample, productive Simpson clonality was calculated as the square root of Simpson's diversity index over productive rearrangements. This immuneACCESS table, as held by TCRdb, lists in-frame sequences with V and J called but not all clones. Of the missing ones, under half trace to an unresolved V gene in checked studies; the others have no known cause. D and trimming come from the DNA, and the V and J calls and clone size come from that table. The sample table lists under 300,000 clones, 87% of them with a count of one. The top ten clonotypes cover 6% to 9% of the sample.

This specimen comes from a study of blood T cell repertoires in COVID-19 (dated by TCRdb to the early 2020s). Study-level background: Samples from collaborators originated in the United States, Italy and Spain and spanned both the acute and convalescent phases of COVID-19. The samples were drawn from the first 160 participants of the ongoing ImmuneRACE study and from 950 to 1,500 subjects provided by 6 global collaborators. Nearly every sample came with metadata listing a de-identified subject ID, COVID-19 status, age in years and sex. The repertoires were made available in a free public database intended to serve as a resource for research on the immune response to SARS-CoV-2. Where available, HLA class I and class II types were obtained from metadata supplied by the sample provider rather than from assay-based typing. Subjects who had been exposed to COVID-19, were actively infected with it, or had recovered from it provided the deeply sampled blood TCRbeta repertoires that made up the dataset. The material from the prospective study consisted of cDNA or gDNA derived from T cells, B-cell-depleted T cells, or PBMCs.

Study-wide conclusions, independent of this receptor: The amount of clinical and demographic metadata varied by source and participant and was provided uncurated.

A second Seattle source provided samples from volunteer blood donors who had recovered from COVID-19. Each collaborating institution followed its own protocols to collect whole blood in K2EDTA tubes. For TCRbeta analysis, collaborators shipped samples as frozen whole blood, isolated PBMCs, or DNA extracted from either of those sample types. The specimen was peripheral blood. This sequence originates from a man aged 60 to 69 who had recovered from COVID-19.

The nucleotide sequence reads TGTGCCACCAGCAGAGCGGGAGCCTATGGCTACACCTTC. It encodes CATSRAGAYGYTF. The chain employs TRBV15 and TRBJ1-2; confidence is insufficient to name the D gene. The CDR3 holds 13 amino acids from the cysteine to the phenylalanine. Only the CDR3 DNA stays, 39 bases, in frame from base 1. Trimming removed 1 base from V and 4 bases from J, leaving 7 bases between the germline ends. From the germline V gene (reference sequence), CDR1 is LNHNV and CDR2 is YYDKDF.